This entry lists 11 T cell receptor beta chains sequenced from one sample in a study of cytomegalovirus exposure and HLA in healthy donors. Profiled with immunoSEQ multiplex PCR; TCRdb holds only in-frame clones, not every one. In the table there are 130,000 to 150,000 clones, 89% of which are singletons. The specimen was PBMCs. These receptors were taken from a woman aged 18-29 years in good health and CMV-seropositive.

The chain recombines TRBV10-3 with TRBJ2-7, with a tentative D call TRBD2 (7 bases). Deletions cut 8 bases from V and 0 bases from J, with 11 bases between. CDR1 and CDR2 (germline): ENHRY, SYGVKD. This CDR3 is built from 13 residues. The CDR3 DNA reads TGTGCCATCGGGGGGGCAGCCTCCTACGAGCAGTACTTC. Amino acid sequence: CAIGGAASYEQYF.

The chain couples TRBV28 to TRBJ1-1; TRBD1 matches at 7 bases. In germline, CDR1 is MDHEN, CDR2 SYDVKM. V was pared by 9 bases and J by 3 bases, with 7 bases of the junction left unmatched. This CDR3 contains 13 residues. The CDR3: CASFFDRDTEAFF. Here the CDR3 DNA reads TGTGCCAGTTTCTTTGACAGGGACACTGAAGCTTTCTTT.

V usage is TRBV28 and J usage is TRBJ1-2; D not resolved. Per germline, CDR1 MDHEN and CDR2 SYDVKM. The CDR3 contains 13 residues. Trimming shortened V by 7 bases and J by 5 bases, and 14 bases separated the two germline ends. CDR3 in DNA: TGTGCCAGCACCCTTACTCTCGGGTATGGCTACACCTTC. It encodes CASTLTLGYGYTF.

The chain combines TRBV23-1 with TRBJ1-5; TRBD1 aligns across 9 bases. TRBV23-1 is given ORF status, its function remaining uncertain. Unmatched junction bases numbered 6, after V lost 6 bases and J lost 0 bases. The CDR3 is made up of 16 amino acids. For the CDR3, the DNA is TGCGCCAGCAGCACAGGGGGCCCATATAGCAATCAGCCCCAGCATTTT. It specifies CASSTGGPYSNQPQHF.

The chain joins TRBV11-3 to TRBJ2-2, with D possibly matching TRBD2 (6 bases). CDR3 size: 16 residues. Germline V gene sequence: CDR1 SGHNT, CDR2 YENEEA. Trimming took off 7 bases at V and 4 bases at J, with 19 bases between the two ends. The CDR3 sequence: CASTSGGAFSTGELFF. Written as DNA, the CDR3 is TGTGCCAGCACCTCAGGAGGGGCCTTCAGCACCGGGGAGCTGTTTTTT. Using reference TRBV11-3 and TRBJ2-2 for the parts outside the CDR3, the full variable domain is EAGVVQSPRYKIIEKKQPVAFWCNPISGHNTLYWYLQNLGQGPELLIRYENEEAVDDSQLPKDRFSAERLKGVDSTLKIQPAELGDSAVYLCASTSGGAFSTGELFFGEGSRLTVL.

This clone was counted a single time. DNA of the CDR3: TGCGCCAGCAGCCAAGATGGACAGGGGACCACTGAAGCTTTCTTT. It encodes CASSQDGQGTTEAFF. The chain joins TRBV4-1 to TRBJ1-1; 9 nucleotides line up with TRBD1. CDR1 is MGHRA, CDR2 YSYEKL, per germline. The J segment lost 4 bases and the V segment lost 0 bases, leaving 3 bases of the junction unmatched. The CDR3 covers 15 residues.

This chain links TRBV2 with TRBJ1-4, with D maybe TRBD1 (6 bases). V lost 5 bases and J lost 8, with 15 bases in between. Germline-derived CDR1 and CDR2 are SNHLY and FYNNEI. The CDR3 loop spans 14 amino acids. The DNA of the CDR3 is TGTGCCAGCAGTCTGGACAGACCTGGGGAAAAACTGTTTTTT. Translation: CASSLDRPGEKLFF.

The chain recombines TRBV5-1 with TRBJ1-1, with a tentative D call TRBD1 (6 bases). Germline CDR1 and CDR2: SGHRS and YFSETQ. CDR3 size: 18 residues. Trimming left V 0 bases short and J 0 bases short, with 18 bases between. The CDR3 sequence: CASSLAYRIRGMNTEAFF. The DNA for the CDR3 is TGCGCCAGCAGCTTGGCCTACAGGATTAGGGGGATGAACACTGAAGCTTTCTTT.

V is TRBV7-8 and J is TRBJ1-5, with no clear D. The CDR3 is 15 residues long. Deletions cut 1 base from V and 2 bases from J, with 9 bases between. Germline V gene lookup returns CDR1 SGHVS and CDR2 FQNEAQ. Written as DNA, the CDR3 is TGTGCCAGCAGCTTAGGGGGAGGTGGCAATCAGCCCCAGCATTTT. As protein: CASSLGGGGNQPQHF.

This chain joins TRBV29-1 and TRBJ1-2; TRBD1 matches 8 bases. Looked up from germline, CDR1 is SQVTM and CDR2 is ANQGSEA. Unmatched junction bases numbered 6, after V lost 6 bases and J lost 6 bases. The CDR3 sequence is 12 residues long. The DNA of the CDR3 is TGCAGCGTCGGCGGACAGGGAAATGGCTACACCTTC. This sequence encodes CSVGGQGNGYTF.

V and J are TRBV15 and TRBJ2-7; D possibly corresponds to TRBD2 (5 bases). The CDR3 covers 14 residues. The V end lost 5 bases, the J end lost 1 base, and 12 bases lay between the germline ends. Germline V gene data show CDR1 as LNHNV and CDR2 as YYDKDF (reference sequence). The CDR3 DNA is TGTGCCACCAGCGGTGGACTCCTATCCTACGAGCAGTACTTC. Translated, it gives CATSGGLLSYEQYF.